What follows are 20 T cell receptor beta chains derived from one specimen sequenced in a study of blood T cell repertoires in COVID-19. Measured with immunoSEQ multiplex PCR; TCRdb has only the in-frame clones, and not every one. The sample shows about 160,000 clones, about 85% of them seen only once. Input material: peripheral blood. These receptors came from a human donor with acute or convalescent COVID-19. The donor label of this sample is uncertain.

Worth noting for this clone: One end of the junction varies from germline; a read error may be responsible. The CDR3 spells CASSRTGVRVF. The CDR3 nucleotides are TGTGCCAGCAGCCGAACAGGCGTAAGAGTCTTC. The chain has TRBV12-3 or TRBV12-4 and TRBJ1-2, with a weak D call TRBD1 (5 bases). CDR3 size: 11 residues.

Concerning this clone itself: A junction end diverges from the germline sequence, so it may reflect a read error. In DNA form, the CDR3 reads TGTGCGACCAACAGGGGGCTCGTTGAAAAACTGTTTTTT. It specifies CATNRGLVEKLFF. The chain recombines TRBV15 with TRBJ1-4; 9 bases match TRBD1. CDR1 and CDR2 from the germline V gene are LNHNV and YYDKDF (reference sequence). There are 13 residues in the CDR3.

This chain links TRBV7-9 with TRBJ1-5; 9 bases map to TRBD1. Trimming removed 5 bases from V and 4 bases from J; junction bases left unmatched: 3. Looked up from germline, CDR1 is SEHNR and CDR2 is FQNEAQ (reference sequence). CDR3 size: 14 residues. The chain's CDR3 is CASSRGQGNQPQHF. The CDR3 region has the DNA TGTGCCAGCAGCCGGGGACAGGGAAATCAGCCCCAGCATTTT.

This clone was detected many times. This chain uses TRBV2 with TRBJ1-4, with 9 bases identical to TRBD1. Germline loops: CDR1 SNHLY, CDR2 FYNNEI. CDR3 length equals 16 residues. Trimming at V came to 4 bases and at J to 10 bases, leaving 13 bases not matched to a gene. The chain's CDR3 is CASSGRTGDSGGKLFF. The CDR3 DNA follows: TGTGCCAGCAGTGGCCGGACAGGGGACAGTGGCGGAAAACTGTTTTTT.

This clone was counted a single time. CDR3 protein: CASSESIQGFGEQYF. The CDR3 bases are TGCGCCAGCAGTGAGTCGATACAGGGGTTCGGCGAGCAGTACTTC. The chain joins TRBV10-1 to TRBJ2-7; the match to TRBD1 covers 7 bases. The length of the CDR3 is 15 residues. V dropped 0 bases and J dropped 6; count of bases not matched to a gene: 8. Germline V gives CDR1 WNHNN, CDR2 SYGVQD (reference sequence).

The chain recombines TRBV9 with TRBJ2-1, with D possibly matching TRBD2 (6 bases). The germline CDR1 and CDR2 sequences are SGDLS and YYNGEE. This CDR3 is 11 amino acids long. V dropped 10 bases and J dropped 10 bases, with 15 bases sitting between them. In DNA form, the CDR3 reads TGTGCCCGCTGGGGGGTTGGGGAGCAGTTCTTC. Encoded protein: CARWGVGEQFF.

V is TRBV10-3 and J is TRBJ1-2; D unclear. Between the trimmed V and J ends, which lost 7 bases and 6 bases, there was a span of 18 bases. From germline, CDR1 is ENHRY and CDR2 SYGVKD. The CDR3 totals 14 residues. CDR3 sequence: CAITRGSWENGYTF. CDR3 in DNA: TGTGCCATCACCCGCGGGAGTTGGGAAAATGGCTACACCTTC.

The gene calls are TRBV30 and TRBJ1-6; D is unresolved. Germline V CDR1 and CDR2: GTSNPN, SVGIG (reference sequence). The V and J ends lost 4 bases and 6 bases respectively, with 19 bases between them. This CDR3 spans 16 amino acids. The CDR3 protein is CAWTSSGLTGNSPLHF. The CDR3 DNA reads TGTGCCTGGACCAGTTCCGGACTGACTGGTAATTCACCCCTCCACTTT. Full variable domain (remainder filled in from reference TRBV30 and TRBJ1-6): SQTIHQWPATLVQPVGSPLSLECTVEGTSNPNLYWYRQAAGRGLQLLFYSVGIGQISSEVPQNLSASRPQDRQFILSSKKLLLSDSGFYLCAWTSSGLTGNSPLHFGNGTRLTVT.

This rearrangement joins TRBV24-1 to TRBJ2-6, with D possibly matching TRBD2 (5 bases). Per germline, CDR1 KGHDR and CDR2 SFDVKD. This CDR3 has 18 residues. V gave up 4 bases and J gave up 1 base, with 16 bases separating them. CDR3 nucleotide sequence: TGTGCCACCAGTGACCCGATGTCGCGGGCGTCTGGGGCCAACGTCCTGACTTTC. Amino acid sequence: CATSDPMSRASGANVLTF.

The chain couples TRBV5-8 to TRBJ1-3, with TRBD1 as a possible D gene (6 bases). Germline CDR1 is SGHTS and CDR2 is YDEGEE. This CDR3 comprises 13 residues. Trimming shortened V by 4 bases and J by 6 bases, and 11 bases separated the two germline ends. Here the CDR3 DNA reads TGTGCCAGCAGCCTAACAGGGATAAACACCATATATTTT. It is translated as CASSLTGINTIYF.

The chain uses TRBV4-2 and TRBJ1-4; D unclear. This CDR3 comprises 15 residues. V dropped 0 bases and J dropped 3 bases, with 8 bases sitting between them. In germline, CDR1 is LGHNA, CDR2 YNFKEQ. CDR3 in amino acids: CASSQDSKPNEKLFF. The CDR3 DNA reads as TGTGCCAGCAGCCAAGATTCAAAGCCTAATGAAAAACTGTTTTTT.

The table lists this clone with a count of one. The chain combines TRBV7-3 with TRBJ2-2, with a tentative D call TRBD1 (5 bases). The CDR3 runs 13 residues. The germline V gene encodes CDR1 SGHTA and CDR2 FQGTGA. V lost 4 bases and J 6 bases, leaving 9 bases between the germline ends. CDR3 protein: CASSSQGSGELFF. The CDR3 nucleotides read TGTGCCAGCAGCTCTCAGGGATCCGGGGAGCTGTTTTTT.

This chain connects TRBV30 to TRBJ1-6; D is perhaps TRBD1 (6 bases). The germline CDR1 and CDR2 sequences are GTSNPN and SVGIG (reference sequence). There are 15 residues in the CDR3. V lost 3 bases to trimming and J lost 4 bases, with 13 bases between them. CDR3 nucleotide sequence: TGTGCCTGGAGAGTTATACAGGGATATAATTCACCCCTCCACTTT. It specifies CAWRVIQGYNSPLHF.

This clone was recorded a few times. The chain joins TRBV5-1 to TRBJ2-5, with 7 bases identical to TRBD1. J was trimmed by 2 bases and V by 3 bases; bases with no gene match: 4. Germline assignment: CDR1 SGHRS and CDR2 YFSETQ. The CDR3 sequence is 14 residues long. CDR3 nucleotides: TGCGCCAGCAGCTGGGGACAGATACAAGAGACCCAGTACTTC. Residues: CASSWGQIQETQYF.

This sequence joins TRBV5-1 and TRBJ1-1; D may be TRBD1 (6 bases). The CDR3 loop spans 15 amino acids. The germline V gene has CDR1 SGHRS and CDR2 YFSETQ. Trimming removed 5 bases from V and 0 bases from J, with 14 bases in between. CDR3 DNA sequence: TGCGCCAGCAGGTCTGGGGGCAGCATGAACACTGAAGCTTTCTTT. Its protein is CASRSGGSMNTEAFF.

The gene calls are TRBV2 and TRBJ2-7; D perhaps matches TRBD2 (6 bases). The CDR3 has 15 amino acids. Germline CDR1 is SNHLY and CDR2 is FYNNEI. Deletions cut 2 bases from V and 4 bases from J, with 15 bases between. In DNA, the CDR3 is TGTGCCAGCAGTGAATTCTACGCGGGGAAATACGAGCAGTACTTC. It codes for CASSEFYAGKYEQYF.

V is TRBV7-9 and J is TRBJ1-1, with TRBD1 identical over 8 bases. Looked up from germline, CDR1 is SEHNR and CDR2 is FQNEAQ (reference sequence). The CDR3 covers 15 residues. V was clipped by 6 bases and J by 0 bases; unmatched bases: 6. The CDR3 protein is CASRYRGYLNTEAFF. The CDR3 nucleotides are TGTGCCAGCAGGTACAGGGGGTATTTGAACACTGAAGCTTTCTTT.

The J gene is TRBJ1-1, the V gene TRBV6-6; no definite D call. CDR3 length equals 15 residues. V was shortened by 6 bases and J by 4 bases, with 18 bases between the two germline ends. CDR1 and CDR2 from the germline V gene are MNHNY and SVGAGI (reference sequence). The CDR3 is CASSDQNSAGTEAFF. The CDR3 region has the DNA TGTGCCAGCAGCGATCAGAATTCGGCGGGCACTGAAGCTTTCTTT.

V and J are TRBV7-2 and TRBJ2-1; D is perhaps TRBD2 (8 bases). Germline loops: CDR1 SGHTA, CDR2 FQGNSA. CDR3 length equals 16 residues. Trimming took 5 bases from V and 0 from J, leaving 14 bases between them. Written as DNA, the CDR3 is TGTGCCAGCAGCCTACAGGGGACTAGCTCCTACAATGAGCAGTTCTTC. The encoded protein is CASSLQGTSSYNEQFF.

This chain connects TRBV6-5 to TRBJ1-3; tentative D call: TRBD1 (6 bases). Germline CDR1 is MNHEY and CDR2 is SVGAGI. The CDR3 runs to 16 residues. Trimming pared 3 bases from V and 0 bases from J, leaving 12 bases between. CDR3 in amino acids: CASSYSTGASGNTIYF. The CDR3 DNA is TGTGCCAGCAGTTATTCGACAGGAGCCTCTGGAAACACCATATATTTT.